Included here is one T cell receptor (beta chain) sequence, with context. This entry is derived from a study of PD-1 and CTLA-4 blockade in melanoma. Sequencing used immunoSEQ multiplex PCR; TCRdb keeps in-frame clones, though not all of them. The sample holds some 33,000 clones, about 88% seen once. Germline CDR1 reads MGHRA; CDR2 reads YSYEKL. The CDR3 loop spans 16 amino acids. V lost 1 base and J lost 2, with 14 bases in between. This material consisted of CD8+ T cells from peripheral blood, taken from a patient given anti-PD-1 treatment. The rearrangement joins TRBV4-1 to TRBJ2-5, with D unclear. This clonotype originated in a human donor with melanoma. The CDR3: CASSQVIQNPQETQYF. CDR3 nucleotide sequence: TGCGCCAGCAGCCAAGTGATACAGAACCCGCAAGAGACCCAGTACTTC.